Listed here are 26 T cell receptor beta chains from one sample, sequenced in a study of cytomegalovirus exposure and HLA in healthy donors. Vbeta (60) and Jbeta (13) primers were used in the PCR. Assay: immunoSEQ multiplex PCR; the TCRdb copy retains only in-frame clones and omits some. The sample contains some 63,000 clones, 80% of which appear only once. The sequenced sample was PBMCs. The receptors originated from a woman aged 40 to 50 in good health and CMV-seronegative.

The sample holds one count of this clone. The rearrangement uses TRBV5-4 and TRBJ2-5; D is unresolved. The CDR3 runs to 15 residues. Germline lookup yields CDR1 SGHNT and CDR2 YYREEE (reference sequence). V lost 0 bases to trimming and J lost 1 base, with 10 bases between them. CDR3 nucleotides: TGTGCCAGCAGCTTGGCCGTGGTGGCCCAAGAGACCCAGTACTTC. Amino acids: CASSLAVVAQETQYF.

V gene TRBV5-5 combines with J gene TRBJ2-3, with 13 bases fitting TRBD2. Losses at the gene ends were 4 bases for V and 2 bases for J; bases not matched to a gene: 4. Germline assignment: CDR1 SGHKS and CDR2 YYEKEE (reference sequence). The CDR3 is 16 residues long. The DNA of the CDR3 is TGTGCCAGCAGCAGGACTAGCGGGAGACTCACAGATACGCAGTATTTT. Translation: CASSRTSGRLTDTQYF.

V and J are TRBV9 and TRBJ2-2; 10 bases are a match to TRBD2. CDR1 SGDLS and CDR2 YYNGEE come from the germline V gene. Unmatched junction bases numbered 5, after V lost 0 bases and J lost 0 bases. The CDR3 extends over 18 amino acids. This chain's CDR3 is CASSVAISGRTNTGELFF. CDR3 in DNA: TGTGCCAGCAGCGTAGCTATTAGCGGGAGGACGAACACCGGGGAGCTGTTTTTT. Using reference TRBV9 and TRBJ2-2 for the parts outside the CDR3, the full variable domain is DSGVTQTPKHLITATGQRVTLRCSPRSGDLSVYWYQQSLDQGLQFLIQYYNGEERAKGNILERFSAQQFPDLHSELNLSSLELGDSALYFCASSVAISGRTNTGELFFGEGSRLTVL.

The CDR3 loop reads CASSLVPGGDYGYTF. Here the CDR3 DNA reads TGTGCCAGCAGCTTAGTACCGGGGGGTGACTATGGCTACACCTTC. The chain links TRBV11-2 to TRBJ1-2; D might be TRBD1 (5 bases). The CDR3 length is 15 residues. V lost 1 base to trimming and J lost 3 bases, with 12 bases between them. Germline V CDR1 and CDR2: SGHAT, FQNNGV. Full variable domain (missing parts from reference TRBV11-2 and TRBJ1-2): EAGVAQSPRYKIIEKRQSVAFWCNPISGHATLYWYQQILGQGPKLLIQFQNNGVVDDSQLPKDRFSAERLKGVDSTLKIQPAKLEDSAVYLCASSLVPGGDYGYTFGSGTRLTVV.

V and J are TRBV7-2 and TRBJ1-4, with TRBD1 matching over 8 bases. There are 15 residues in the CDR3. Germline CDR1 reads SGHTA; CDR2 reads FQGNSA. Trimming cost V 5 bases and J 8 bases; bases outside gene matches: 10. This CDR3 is CASSGQGAGNEKLFF. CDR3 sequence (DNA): TGTGCCAGCAGCGGGCAGGGGGCAGGAAACGAAAAACTGTTTTTT.

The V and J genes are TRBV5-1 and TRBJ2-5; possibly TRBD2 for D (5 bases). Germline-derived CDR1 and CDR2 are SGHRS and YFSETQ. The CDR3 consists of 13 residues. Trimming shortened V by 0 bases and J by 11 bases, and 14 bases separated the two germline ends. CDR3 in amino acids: CASSLGLAVAQYF. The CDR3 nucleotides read TGCGCCAGCAGCTTGGGGTTAGCCGTAGCGCAGTACTTC.

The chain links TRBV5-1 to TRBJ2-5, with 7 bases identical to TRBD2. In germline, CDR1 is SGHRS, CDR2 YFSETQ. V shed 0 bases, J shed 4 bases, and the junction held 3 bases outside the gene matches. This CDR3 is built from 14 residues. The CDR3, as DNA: TGCGCCAGCAGCTTGGAGGGCGGGAGAGAGACCCAGTACTTC. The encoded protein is CASSLEGGRETQYF.

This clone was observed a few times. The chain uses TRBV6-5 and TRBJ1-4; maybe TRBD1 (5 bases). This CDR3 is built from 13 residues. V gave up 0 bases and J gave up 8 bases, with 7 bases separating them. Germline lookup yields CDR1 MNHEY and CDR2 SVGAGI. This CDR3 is CASSYSKGEKLFF. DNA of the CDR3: TGTGCCAGCAGTTACTCAAAGGGGGAAAAACTGTTTTTT.

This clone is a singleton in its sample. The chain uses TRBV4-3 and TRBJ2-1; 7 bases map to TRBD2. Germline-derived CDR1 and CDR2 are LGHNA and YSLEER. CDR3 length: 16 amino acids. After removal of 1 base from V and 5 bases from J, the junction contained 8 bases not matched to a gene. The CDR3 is CASSQGWRETNNEQFF. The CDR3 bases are TGCGCCAGCAGCCAAGGCTGGCGGGAGACCAACAATGAGCAGTTCTTC.

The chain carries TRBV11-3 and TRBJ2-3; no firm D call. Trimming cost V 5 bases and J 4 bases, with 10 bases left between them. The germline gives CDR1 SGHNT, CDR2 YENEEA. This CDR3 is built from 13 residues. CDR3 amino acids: CASSPPGADTQYF. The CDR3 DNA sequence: TGTGCCAGCAGCCCCCCGGGTGCAGATACGCAGTATTTT.

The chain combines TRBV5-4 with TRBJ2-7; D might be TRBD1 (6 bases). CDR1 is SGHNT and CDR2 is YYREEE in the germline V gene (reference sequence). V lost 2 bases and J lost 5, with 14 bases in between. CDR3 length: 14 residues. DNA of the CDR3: TGTGCCAGCAGCTTCCCTGGGGGCGACCACGAGCAGTACTTC. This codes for CASSFPGGDHEQYF.

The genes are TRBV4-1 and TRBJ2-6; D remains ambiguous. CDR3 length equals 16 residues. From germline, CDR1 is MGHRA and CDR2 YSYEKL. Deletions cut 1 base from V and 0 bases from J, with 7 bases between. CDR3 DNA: TGCGCCAGCAGCCAAGTTCCGGGCTCTGGGGCCAACGTCCTGACTTTC. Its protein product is CASSQVPGSGANVLTF.

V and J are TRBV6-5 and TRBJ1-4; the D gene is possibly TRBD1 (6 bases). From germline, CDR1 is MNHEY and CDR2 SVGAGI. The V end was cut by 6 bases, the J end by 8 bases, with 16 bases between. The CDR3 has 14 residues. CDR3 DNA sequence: TGTGCCAGCAGAACGGGCCCCACAGGGGAAAAACTGTTTTTT. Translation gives CASRTGPTGEKLFF.

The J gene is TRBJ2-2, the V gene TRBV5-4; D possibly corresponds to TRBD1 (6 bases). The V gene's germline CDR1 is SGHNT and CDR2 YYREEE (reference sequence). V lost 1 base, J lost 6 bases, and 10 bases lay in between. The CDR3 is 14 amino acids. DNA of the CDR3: TGTGCCAGCAGCTTGATGCAGGGGCCCGGGGAGCTGTTTTTT. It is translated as CASSLMQGPGELFF.

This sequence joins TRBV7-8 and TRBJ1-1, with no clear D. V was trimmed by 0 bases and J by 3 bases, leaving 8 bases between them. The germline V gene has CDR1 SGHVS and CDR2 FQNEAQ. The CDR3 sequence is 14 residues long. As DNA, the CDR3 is TGTGCCAGCAGCTTAGCGCAACAGCACACTGAAGCTTTCTTT. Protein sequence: CASSLAQQHTEAFF.

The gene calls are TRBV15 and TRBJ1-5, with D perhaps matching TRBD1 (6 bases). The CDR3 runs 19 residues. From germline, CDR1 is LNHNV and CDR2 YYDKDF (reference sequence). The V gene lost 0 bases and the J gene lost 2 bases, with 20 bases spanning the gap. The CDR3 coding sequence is TGTGCCACCAGCAGAGATAGGGGGGGCGGGGGTTTCGGCAATCAGCCCCAGCATTTT. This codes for CATSRDRGGGGFGNQPQHF.

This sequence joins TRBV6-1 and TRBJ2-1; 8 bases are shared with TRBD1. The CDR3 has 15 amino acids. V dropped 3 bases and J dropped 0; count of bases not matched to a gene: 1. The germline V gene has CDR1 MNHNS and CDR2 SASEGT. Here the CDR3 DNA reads TGTGCCAGCAGTGACCAGGGGGCCTCCTACAATGAGCAGTTCTTC. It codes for CASSDQGASYNEQFF.

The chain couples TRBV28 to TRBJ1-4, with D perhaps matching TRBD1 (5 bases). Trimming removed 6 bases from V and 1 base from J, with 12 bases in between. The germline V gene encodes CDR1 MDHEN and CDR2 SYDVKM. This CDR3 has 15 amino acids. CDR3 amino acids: CASSPRQITNEKLFF. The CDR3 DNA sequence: TGTGCCAGCAGCCCCCGACAGATAACTAATGAAAAACTGTTTTTT.

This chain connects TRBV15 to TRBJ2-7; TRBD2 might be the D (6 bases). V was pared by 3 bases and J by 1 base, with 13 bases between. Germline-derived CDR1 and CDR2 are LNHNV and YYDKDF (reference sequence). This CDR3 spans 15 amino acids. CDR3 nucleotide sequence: TGTGCCACCAGCAGTGAGCCGGACTATTCCTACGAGCAGTACTTC. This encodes CATSSEPDYSYEQYF.

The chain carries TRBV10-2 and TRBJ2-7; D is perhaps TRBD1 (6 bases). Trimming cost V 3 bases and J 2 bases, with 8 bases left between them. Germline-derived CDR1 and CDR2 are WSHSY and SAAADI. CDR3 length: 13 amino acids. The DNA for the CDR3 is TGCGCCAGCAGTGAATGGACAGCCTACGAGCAGTACTTC. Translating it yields CASSEWTAYEQYF.

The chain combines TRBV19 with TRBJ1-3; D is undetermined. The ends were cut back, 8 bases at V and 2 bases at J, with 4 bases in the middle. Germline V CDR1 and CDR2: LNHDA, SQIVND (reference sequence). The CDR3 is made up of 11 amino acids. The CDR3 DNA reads TGTGCCAGTGGCCCTGGAAACACCATATATTTT. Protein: CASGPGNTIYF.

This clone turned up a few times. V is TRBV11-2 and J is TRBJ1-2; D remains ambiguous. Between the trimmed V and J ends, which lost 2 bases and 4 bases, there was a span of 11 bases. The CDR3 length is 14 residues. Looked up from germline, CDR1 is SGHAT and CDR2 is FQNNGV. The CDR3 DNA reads TGTGCCAGCAGCTTAAACTTCGGTTCCTATGGCTACACCTTC. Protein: CASSLNFGSYGYTF.

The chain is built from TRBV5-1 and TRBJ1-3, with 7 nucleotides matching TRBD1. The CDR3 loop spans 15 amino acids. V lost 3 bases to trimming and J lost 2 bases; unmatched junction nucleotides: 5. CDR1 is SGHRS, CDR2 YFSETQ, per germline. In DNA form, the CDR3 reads TGCGCCAGCAGCTACTTCCAGGGGGCTGGAAACACCATATATTTT. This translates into CASSYFQGAGNTIYF.

For the CDR3, the DNA is TGCGCCAGCAGCCAAGCCGGGGATAACACCGGGGAGCTGTTTTTT. As protein: CASSQAGDNTGELFF. The J gene is TRBJ2-2, the V gene TRBV4-1; the D gene is possibly TRBD2 (5 bases). Germline V gene sequence: CDR1 MGHRA, CDR2 YSYEKL. The CDR3 sequence is 15 residues long. V was shortened by 1 base and J by 2 bases, with 8 bases between the two germline ends.

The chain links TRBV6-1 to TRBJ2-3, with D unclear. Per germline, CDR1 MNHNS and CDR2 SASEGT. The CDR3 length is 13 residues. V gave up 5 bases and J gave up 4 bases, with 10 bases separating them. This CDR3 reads CASSPQYADTQYF. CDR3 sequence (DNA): TGTGCCAGCAGTCCACAGTATGCAGATACGCAGTATTTT.

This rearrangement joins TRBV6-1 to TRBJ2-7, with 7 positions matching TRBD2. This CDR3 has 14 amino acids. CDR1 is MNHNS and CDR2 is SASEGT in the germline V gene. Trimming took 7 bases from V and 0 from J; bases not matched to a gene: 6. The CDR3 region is CASTPGGSSYEQYF. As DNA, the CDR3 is TGTGCCAGCACCCCGGGGGGATCCTCCTACGAGCAGTACTTC.